This T cell receptor (beta chain) came from a study of cytomegalovirus exposure and HLA in healthy donors. Study as a whole: The study placed approximately 80% of its approximately 400 genotyped donors in the Caucasian-associated ancestry cluster. Study-wide points: In a later analysis, HLA-associated beta chains showed higher expansion and lower generation probabilities than comparable chains. Prediction of most subjects' HLA-A and HLA-B alleles by TCR beta sequences was reportedly accurate. In an earlier analysis, about 90% or about 30%: the productive usage of most TCR beta V segments.

The V and J ends lost 6 bases and 10 bases respectively, with 12 bases between them. Per germline, CDR1 SGHVS and CDR2 FQNEAQ. The CDR3 is 11 residues long. A multiplex PCR was run with 60 Vbeta primers and 13 Jbeta primers. Generated by immunoSEQ multiplex PCR, the TCRdb table keeps only in-frame clones and is missing some. This table has 150,000 to 200,000 clones, more than 65% appearing once. Worth noting for this clone: Its antigen remains unknown.

Sequenced sample: PBMCs. This clonotype originated in a man younger than 30 in good health and CMV-seropositive. The V gene is TRBV7-8, the J gene TRBJ1-1; D not certain. The CDR3 nucleotides read TGTGCCAGCAGTAGACCCGGCGGAGCTTTCTTT. It is translated as CASSRPGGAFF.